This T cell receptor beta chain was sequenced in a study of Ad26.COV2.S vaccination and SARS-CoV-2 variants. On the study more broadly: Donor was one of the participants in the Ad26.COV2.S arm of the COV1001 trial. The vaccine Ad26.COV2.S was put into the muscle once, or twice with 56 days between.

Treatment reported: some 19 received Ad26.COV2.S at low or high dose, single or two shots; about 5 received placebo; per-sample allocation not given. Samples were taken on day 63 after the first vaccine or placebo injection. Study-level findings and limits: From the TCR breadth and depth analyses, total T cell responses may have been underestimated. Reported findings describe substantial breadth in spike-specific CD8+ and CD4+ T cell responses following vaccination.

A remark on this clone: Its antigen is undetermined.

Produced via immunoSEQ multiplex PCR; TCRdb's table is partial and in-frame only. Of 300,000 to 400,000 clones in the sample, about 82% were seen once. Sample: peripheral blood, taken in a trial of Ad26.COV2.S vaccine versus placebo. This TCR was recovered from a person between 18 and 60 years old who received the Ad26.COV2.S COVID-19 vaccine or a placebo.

This CDR3 is CASQRGVSYEQYF. The DNA of the CDR3 is TGTGCCAGCCAGCGGGGGGTCTCCTACGAGCAGTACTTC. This chain joins TRBV6-5 and TRBJ2-7; 9 bases match TRBD2. V trimming: 8 bases; J trimming: 0 bases; junction bases outside the gene matches: 2. Germline CDR1 and CDR2: MNHEY and SVGAGI. The length of the CDR3 is 13 residues.